This TCR beta chain came from a study of cytomegalovirus exposure and HLA in healthy donors. 60 Vbeta and 13 Jbeta primers were used in PCR. Assay: immunoSEQ multiplex PCR; the TCRdb copy retains only in-frame clones and omits some. The sample yields around 150,000 clones, more than 75% seen once. General observations from the study: TCR beta sequences numbering fewer than 20,000 were associated with HLA alleles at 0.05 false discovery rate in a later analysis.

Remarks on this clone: The antigen is not known.

CDR1 is MDHEN, CDR2 SYDVKM, per germline. The junction had 9 bases not matched to a gene; V was cut back by 8 bases and J by 3 bases. The CDR3 runs to 15 residues. The chain is built from TRBV28 and TRBJ1-2; 10 bases fit TRBD1. This receptor was taken from a woman in her forties in good health and CMV-seronegative. Sequences were obtained from PBMCs. CDR3 loop: CASRTGGLLDYGYTF. CDR3 sequence (DNA): TGTGCCAGCCGGACAGGGGGGCTCTTGGACTATGGCTACACCTTC.